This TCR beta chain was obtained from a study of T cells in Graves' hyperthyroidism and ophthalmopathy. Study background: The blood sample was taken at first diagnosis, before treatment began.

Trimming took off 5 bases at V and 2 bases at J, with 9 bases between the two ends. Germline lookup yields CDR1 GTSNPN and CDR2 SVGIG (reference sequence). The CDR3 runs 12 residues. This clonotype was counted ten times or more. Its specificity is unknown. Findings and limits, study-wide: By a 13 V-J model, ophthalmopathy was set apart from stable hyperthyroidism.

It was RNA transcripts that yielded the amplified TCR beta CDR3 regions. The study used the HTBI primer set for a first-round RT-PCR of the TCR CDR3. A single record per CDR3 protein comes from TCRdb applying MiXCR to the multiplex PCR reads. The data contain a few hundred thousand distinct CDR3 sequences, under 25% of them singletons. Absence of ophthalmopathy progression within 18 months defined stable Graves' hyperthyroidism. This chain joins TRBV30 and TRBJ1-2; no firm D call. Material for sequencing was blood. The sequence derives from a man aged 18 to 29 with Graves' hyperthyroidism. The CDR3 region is CAWPTPNYGYTF. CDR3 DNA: TGTGCCTGGCCGACCCCCAACTATGGCTACACCTTC.